This T cell receptor (beta chain) appears in the sequencing data of a study of T-cell reconstitution after alpha-beta-depleted transplantation in children. The authors prepared the TCRbeta library with unique molecular identifiers. TCRdb independently ran MiXCR on the PCR reads; one entry per CDR3 protein. The sample consists of nearly 550,000 distinct CDR3 sequences, about a sixth of them appearing once. This clonotype was counted between two and nine times. V was cut by 4 bases and J by 6 bases, with 14 bases left in between. The CDR3 has 14 residues. Per germline, CDR1 SGHNT and CDR2 YYREEE (reference sequence).

Sequenced here: PBMCs from the stem cell graft donor, sampled from the stem cell graft. The chain has TRBV5-4 and TRBJ2-1, with D hard to call. This TCR was recovered from a human donor who donated a stem cell graft to a child with acute lymphoblastic leukemia. CDR3 loop: CASSPAPPVNEQFF. The CDR3, as DNA: TGTGCCAGCAGCCCGGCACCGCCTGTCAATGAGCAGTTCTTC.